A single sample gave rise to the 3 T cell receptor beta chains below, sequenced in a study of shared clonotypes between healthy human individuals. TCRdb's table, derived via immunoSEQ multiplex PCR, lists solely in-frame clones and lacks some. The sample has about a million clones, 65% to 75% seen once. Sequenced: memory CD4+ T cells sorted from blood. The subset was: CD45RA-negative fraction. The receptors stem from a young man in good health.

This clone was recorded only once. This could be a read error, since a much larger clone is one nucleotide away. The genes are TRBV27 and TRBJ1-1; possibly TRBD1 for D (5 bases). The germline gives CDR1 MNHEY, CDR2 SMNVEV (reference sequence). The CDR3 is 14 residues long. Here the CDR3 reads CVSSLFQGNTEAFF. The CDR3, as DNA: TGTGTCAGCAGTTTATTTCAGGGTAACACTGAAGCTTTCTTT.

There are a few counts of this clone. The rearrangement uses TRBV4-3 and TRBJ1-5; D is unresolved. This CDR3 spans 14 amino acids. Germline V gene lookup returns CDR1 LGHNA and CDR2 YSLEER. V was clipped by 0 bases and J by 4 bases, with 7 bases between them. CDR3 nucleotides: TGCGCCAGCAGCCAAGATTTCAGGAATCAGCCCCAGCATTTT. It specifies CASSQDFRNQPQHF.

The CDR3 bases are TGTGCCAGCAGCTTAGAAGGGGCCGAGAAAGAGACCCAGTACTTC. Amino acid sequence: CASSLEGAEKETQYF. This chain uses TRBV7-6 with TRBJ2-5; tentatively, D is TRBD1 (5 bases). This CDR3 is built from 15 residues. V lost 1 base to trimming and J lost 3 bases, with 12 bases between them. Germline V gene sequence: CDR1 SGHVS, CDR2 FNYEAQ.